These 29 T cell receptor beta chains were sequenced from one sample in a study of human T cells and chemical hapten exposure. Using its own MiXCR run on the RACE reads, TCRdb lists one record per CDR3 protein. The sample has 80,000 to 100,000 distinct CDR3 sequences, roughly 7.6% seen once. Documented time point: patch test 1, 2 weeks after DPC sensitization. Documented treatment: therapeutic diphenylcyclopropenone sensitization with weekly scalp DPC. Sequencing used whole blood, obtained in connection with sensitization to the hapten diphenylcyclopropenone (DPC). The receptors come from a woman aged 25 to 39 with alopecia areata. Some clones in this sample may be carry-over from other donors' samples.

This clonotype was picked up many times. The V call is TRBV5-1, the J call TRBJ1-1; D gene unclear. V was shortened by 0 bases and J by 3 bases, with 6 bases between the two germline ends. This CDR3 is built from 13 residues. Germline-derived CDR1 and CDR2 are SGHRS and YFSETQ. CDR3 DNA: TGCGCCAGCAGCTTGGCCGGCGACACTGAAGCTTTCTTT. Its translation: CASSLAGDTEAFF.

This clonotype has more than one count but fewer than ten. The V gene is TRBV29-1, the J gene TRBJ1-1; D is uncertain. The V gene's germline CDR1 is SQVTM and CDR2 ANQGSEA. Trimming took 3 bases from V and 1 from J, leaving 9 bases between them. This CDR3 has 13 residues. CDR3 DNA: TGCAGCGTTGACGGTGAGGGGAACACTGAAGCTTTCTTT. It yields the protein CSVDGEGNTEAFF.

This clonotype was detected a few times. The chain recombines TRBV4-2 with TRBJ2-7; D is unresolved. Germline V gives CDR1 LGHNA, CDR2 YNFKEQ. CDR3 size: 14 residues. Trimming pared 4 bases from V and 2 bases from J, leaving 12 bases between. The CDR3 loop is CASSRPDGTYEQYF. CDR3 DNA sequence: TGTGCCAGCAGCCGGCCCGACGGAACCTACGAGCAGTACTTC.

This clonotype was observed many times. The chain carries TRBV10-3 and TRBJ2-5; 13 nucleotides agree with TRBD2. Trimming removed 10 bases from V and 2 bases from J; junction bases left unmatched: 7. From germline, CDR1 is ENHRY and CDR2 SYGVKD. This CDR3 spans 15 amino acids. CDR3: CATRTSGGSQETQYF. The CDR3 region has the DNA TGTGCCACGAGGACTAGCGGGGGTTCGCAAGAGACCCAGTACTTC.

A note on this clonotype: This may stem from a read error, because a much larger clone lies one nucleotide away. The V and J genes are TRBV29-1 and TRBJ2-3, with 7 bases matching TRBD2. The V gene's germline CDR1 is SQVTM and CDR2 ANQGSEA. Unmatched junction bases numbered 9, after V lost 5 bases and J lost 7 bases. The CDR3 runs to 13 residues. Written as DNA, the CDR3 is TGCAGCGTTCTACGAGCGGGGAGAAATACGCAGTATTTT. It is translated as CSVLRAGRNTQYF.

The chain employs TRBV7-4 and TRBJ1-5, with D unresolved. The germline V gene encodes CDR1 SGHVT and CDR2 SQSDAQ. This CDR3 contains 17 residues. V was clipped by 1 base and J by 9 bases, with 22 bases between them. The CDR3 nucleotides are TGTGCCAGCAGCTTAGGTGTTTCGGGGTTAAGAGGACGGCCCCAGCATTTT. It is translated as CASSLGVSGLRGRPQHF.

The table lists this clonotype with a few counts. The junction departs from the called germline gene at one end, perhaps through a read error. V usage is TRBV24-1 and J usage is TRBJ2-7; D ambiguous. Germline V gene data show CDR1 as KGHDR and CDR2 as SFDVKD. The CDR3 consists of 8 residues. For the CDR3, the DNA is TGTGCCACCAGTGATCTAATTTTC. Translated: CATSDLIF.

This clonotype was counted between two and nine times. The gene calls are TRBV11-3 and TRBJ2-7; D is unclear. The V end lost 1 base, the J end lost 0 bases, and 7 bases lay between the germline ends. CDR3 length: 14 residues. From germline, CDR1 is SGHNT and CDR2 YENEEA. Here the CDR3 reads CASSLGTNSYEQYF. CDR3 coding DNA: TGTGCCAGCAGCTTAGGGACCAACTCCTACGAGCAGTACTTC.

This clonotype was picked up a small number of times. The chain combines TRBV5-4 with TRBJ1-1, with TRBD1 as a possible D gene (5 bases). Trimming removed 1 base from V and 0 bases from J, with 10 bases in between. Germline V gene lookup returns CDR1 SGHNT and CDR2 YYREEE (reference sequence). The CDR3 has 15 residues. The CDR3 loop reads CASSLSGRLNTEAFF. Here the CDR3 DNA reads TGTGCCAGCAGCTTGTCAGGGAGACTGAACACTGAAGCTTTCTTT.

This sequence joins TRBV27 and TRBJ1-2; D might be TRBD1 (6 bases). Looked up from germline, CDR1 is MNHEY and CDR2 is SMNVEV (reference sequence). This CDR3 spans 16 amino acids. The CDR3 protein is CTTKTIGIQGNYGYTF. The CDR3 DNA sequence: TGTACCACCAAGACCATTGGGATTCAGGGGAACTATGGCTACACCTTC.

The V and J genes are TRBV29-1 and TRBJ1-1; TRBD1 matches 8 bases. The CDR3 totals 15 residues. Germline-derived CDR1 and CDR2 are SQVTM and ANQGSEA. Germline trimming cut 4 bases from V and 1 base from J; bases unmatched to any gene: 8. The CDR3 is CSVAVRGQKNTEAFF. CDR3 sequence (DNA): TGCAGCGTTGCTGTCAGGGGGCAGAAGAACACTGAAGCTTTCTTT. Full variable domain (missing parts from reference TRBV29-1 and TRBJ1-1): SAVISQKPSRDICQRGTSLTIQCQVDSQVTMMFWYRQQPGQSLTLIATANQGSEATYESGFVIDKFPISRPNLTFSTLTVSNMSPEDSSIYLCSVAVRGQKNTEAFFGQGTRLTVV.

The chain joins TRBV5-1 to TRBJ2-7, with TRBD1 as a possible D gene (6 bases). The CDR3 contains 14 residues. Between the trimmed V and J ends, which lost 4 bases and 2 bases, there was a span of 13 bases. CDR1 and CDR2 from the germline V gene are SGHRS and YFSETQ. Here the CDR3 DNA reads TGCGCCAGCAGCCCAGGGACACCAGCCTACGAGCAGTACTTC. Encoded protein: CASSPGTPAYEQYF.

The sample holds a few counts of this clonotype. The rearrangement joins TRBV3-1 to TRBJ1-2, with D maybe TRBD1 (5 bases). Per the germline V gene, CDR1 is LGHDT and CDR2 is YNNKEL (reference sequence). The V gene lost 4 bases and the J gene lost 4 bases, with 13 bases spanning the gap. The CDR3 runs 14 residues. The CDR3: CASSLEGAAYGYTF. Here the CDR3 DNA reads TGTGCCAGCAGCCTCGAAGGGGCGGCCTATGGCTACACCTTC. Variable domain in full (rest from reference TRBV3-1 and TRBJ1-2): DTAVSQTPKYLVTQMGNDKSIKCEQNLGHDTMYWYKQDSKKFLKIMFSYNNKELIINETVPNRFSPKSPDKAHLNLHINSLELGDSAVYFCASSLEGAAYGYTFGSGTRLTVV.

This clonotype has only a few counts. V gene TRBV3-1 combines with J gene TRBJ2-5, with D possibly matching TRBD2 (5 bases). Trimming left V 4 bases short and J 10 bases short, with 10 bases between. The CDR3 totals 11 residues. Germline assignment: CDR1 LGHDT and CDR2 YNNKEL (reference sequence). The CDR3 reads CASSLSEGQYF. CDR3 nucleotide sequence: TGTGCCAGCAGCCTTTCAGAGGGCCAGTACTTC.

This chain links TRBV10-3 with TRBJ2-6, with TRBD1 matching over 8 bases. This CDR3 contains 18 residues. Germline V gene lookup returns CDR1 ENHRY and CDR2 SYGVKD. Trimming removed 4 bases from V and 1 base from J; junction bases left unmatched: 9. In DNA, the CDR3 is TGTGCCATCAGTGCCCAGGGGGCGGTGAGATCTGGGGCCAACGTCCTGACTTTC. Protein: CAISAQGAVRSGANVLTF.

This clonotype showed up many times. The chain carries TRBV9 and TRBJ2-7; D assignment may be TRBD1 or TRBD2 (5 bases each). This CDR3 contains 12 residues. The germline V and J ends were trimmed by 0 bases and 5 bases, with 6 bases remaining between them. The germline V gene encodes CDR1 SGDLS and CDR2 YYNGEE. This CDR3 reads CASSVGGDEQYF. The CDR3 DNA sequence: TGTGCCAGCAGCGTAGGAGGGGACGAGCAGTACTTC.

This clonotype appeared many times. J is TRBJ2-7 and V is TRBV5-1; 8 bases fit TRBD2. This CDR3 has 14 residues. The V segment lost 2 bases and the J segment 0 bases; nucleotides outside the gene matches: 1. Per germline, CDR1 SGHRS and CDR2 YFSETQ. In nucleotides, the CDR3 is TGCGCCAGCAGCTTCGGGACTAGCTCCTACGAGCAGTACTTC. This translates into CASSFGTSSYEQYF.

The table lists this clonotype with many counts. The rearrangement joins TRBV6-6 to TRBJ2-1, with a tentative D call TRBD2 (5 bases). Trimming pared 7 bases from V and 4 bases from J, leaving 11 bases between. This CDR3 has 13 amino acids. CDR1 is MNHNY, CDR2 SVGAGI, per germline (reference sequence). The CDR3 DNA sequence: TGTGCCAGCACCGAGGACTCTTACAATGAGCAGTTCTTC. Protein: CASTEDSYNEQFF.

This clonotype was observed a handful of times. The rearrangement joins TRBV5-1 to TRBJ1-1; D uncertain. V was pared by 4 bases and J by 3 bases, with 16 bases between. Germline V gene sequence: CDR1 SGHRS, CDR2 YFSETQ. The CDR3 is 15 amino acids. The CDR3: CASSLIGVGDTEAFF. CDR3 nucleotides: TGCGCCAGCAGCCTAATTGGGGTTGGGGACACTGAAGCTTTCTTT. Based on the CDR3 plus reference TRBV5-1 and TRBJ1-1, the full variable domain is KAGVTQTPRYLIKTRGQQVTLSCSPISGHRSVSWYQQTPGQGLQFLFEYFSETQRNKGNFPGRFSGRQFSNSRSEMNVSTLELGDSALYLCASSLIGVGDTEAFFGQGTRLTVV.

In its sample, this clonotype was seen many times. The J gene is TRBJ2-3, the V gene TRBV12-3 or TRBV12-4; 13 nucleotides match TRBD2. V shed 1 base and J 3 bases; nucleotides not matched to a gene: 1. This CDR3 spans 16 amino acids. CDR3 DNA sequence: TGTGCCAGCAGTTTAGGGACTAGCGGGGGTACAGATACGCAGTATTTT. It translates to CASSLGTSGGTDTQYF.

For this clonotype: A much larger clone differs from this one at a single base, so this may be a read error. The J gene is TRBJ2-3, the V gene TRBV12-3 or TRBV12-4; 8 nucleotides align to TRBD2. Trimming at V came to 5 bases and at J to 2 bases, leaving 6 bases not matched to a gene. This CDR3 spans 15 amino acids. The DNA for the CDR3 is TGTGCCAGCAGTAGGACTAGCTGGGTCACAGATACGCAGTATTTT. Translating gives CASSRTSWVTDTQYF.

Ten or more counts support this clonotype. The V gene is TRBV2, the J gene TRBJ1-1; D remains unclear. V gave up 7 bases and J gave up 7 bases, with 13 bases separating them. CDR1 SNHLY and CDR2 FYNNEI come from the germline V gene. The CDR3 runs to 12 residues. The CDR3 region is CASITGTVEAFF. CDR3 coding DNA: TGTGCCAGCATCACTGGAACAGTTGAAGCTTTCTTT.

This clonotype was seen only a few times. The V and J genes are TRBV5-6 and TRBJ1-1; no clear D. The CDR3 is 14 residues long. Germline-derived CDR1 and CDR2 are SGHDT and YYEEEE. V lost 3 bases, J lost 0 bases, and 9 bases lay in between. CDR3 residues: CASSWGTLNTEAFF. The CDR3 DNA reads as TGTGCCAGCAGCTGGGGAACACTGAACACTGAAGCTTTCTTT.

The chain is built from TRBV20-1 and TRBJ1-1, with D tentatively TRBD1 (5 bases). Deletions cut 2 bases from V and 3 bases from J, with 13 bases between. The CDR3 contains 14 residues. Per germline, CDR1 DFQATT and CDR2 SNEGSKA (reference sequence). CDR3: CSARPQGTDTEAFF. As DNA, the CDR3 is TGCAGTGCTAGACCTCAGGGTACGGACACTGAAGCTTTCTTT.

V and J are TRBV3-1 and TRBJ2-7; D might be TRBD2 (6 bases). The CDR3 loop spans 14 amino acids. The germline CDR1 and CDR2 sequences are LGHDT and YNNKEL (reference sequence). The V gene lost 1 base and the J gene lost 6 bases, with 13 bases spanning the gap. CDR3 in DNA: TGTGCCAGCAGCCAAGGCGCCCTGGGGGGCGAGCAGTACTTC. Protein product: CASSQGALGGEQYF.

This clonotype has a count of ten or more. The gene calls are TRBV20-1 and TRBJ1-2, with no clear D. Germline-derived CDR1 and CDR2 are DFQATT and SNEGSKA (reference sequence). The CDR3 is 16 amino acids. V dropped 1 base and J dropped 2 bases, with 17 bases sitting between them. The CDR3 spells CSARVDGEILNYGYTF. The CDR3 DNA follows: TGCAGTGCTAGAGTGGACGGGGAAATCCTCAACTATGGCTACACCTTC.

In its sample, this clonotype was seen many times. The V call is TRBV14, the J call TRBJ2-7; D possibly corresponds to TRBD2 (6 bases). Germline V lookup: CDR1 SGHDN, CDR2 FVKESK. This CDR3 comprises 14 residues. The V gene lost 3 bases and the J gene lost 6 bases, with 15 bases spanning the gap. The CDR3 is CASSQGLSSLEQYF. CDR3 coding DNA: TGTGCCAGCAGCCAGGGACTTTCTTCCCTCGAGCAGTACTTC.

The table lists this clonotype with many counts. The chain uses TRBV3-1 and TRBJ1-1; 7 bases are a match to TRBD1. The germline gives CDR1 LGHDT, CDR2 YNNKEL (reference sequence). With V trimmed by 0 bases and J by 3 bases, 7 bases remained unmatched. The CDR3 runs to 16 residues. CDR3 sequence (DNA): TGTGCCAGCAGCCAAGATCGGGACAGATGGGACACTGAAGCTTTCTTT. It encodes CASSQDRDRWDTEAFF.

The table lists this clonotype with many counts. The chain recombines TRBV20-1 with TRBJ1-5; TRBD1 matches 8 bases. J lost 3 bases, V lost 5 bases, and 3 bases had no gene match. Per germline, CDR1 DFQATT and CDR2 SNEGSKA (reference sequence). The CDR3 has 13 residues. CDR3 sequence: CSARTGSNQPQHF. Here the CDR3 DNA reads TGCAGTGCTCGGACAGGGTCCAATCAGCCCCAGCATTTT.